This is a list of T cell receptor beta chains from one sample in a study of blood T cell repertoires in COVID-19. Repertoires were generated with immunoSEQ multiplex PCR, while TCRdb's copy carries only in-frame clones and drops some. The sample has under 200,000 clones, about 85% seen once; the top ten hold over 5%. The sequencing sample was made of peripheral blood. The origin of the receptors is a woman aged 50 to 60 with COVID-19, enrolled during active disease. Each CDR3 is given without its conserved first and last residue. Each record gives: CDR3 protein, V gene, J gene.

cdr3_aa: ASSLAGQGTWGTEAF; v_call: TRBV11-2; j_call: TRBJ1-1
cdr3_aa: ASSYSTGKPRDEEKLF; v_call: TRBV6-2/TRBV6-3; j_call: TRBJ1-4
cdr3_aa: ASRFRVNSNQPQH; v_call: TRBV2; j_call: TRBJ1-5
cdr3_aa: ASSQGKGGGAETQY; v_call: TRBV4-2; j_call: TRBJ2-5
cdr3_aa: ASSAGSANYGYT; v_call: TRBV6-5; j_call: TRBJ1-2
cdr3_aa: ASSQVGAREGFYGYT; v_call: TRBV4-1; j_call: TRBJ1-2
cdr3_aa: AISERTGLDSPLH; v_call: TRBV10-3; j_call: TRBJ1-6
cdr3_aa: ASNLRQLGNQPQH; v_call: TRBV6-6; j_call: TRBJ1-5
cdr3_aa: ATSRDPGDSYGYT; v_call: TRBV15; j_call: TRBJ1-2
cdr3_aa: ASSFGTPNTEAF; v_call: TRBV27; j_call: TRBJ1-1
cdr3_aa: ASSIASLTGDTQY; v_call: TRBV19; j_call: TRBJ2-3
cdr3_aa: ASSSGETQY; v_call: TRBV7-3; j_call: TRBJ2-5
cdr3_aa: ASSYSPFSSPETQY; v_call: TRBV6-6; j_call: TRBJ2-5
cdr3_aa: SAQGGDGYT; v_call: TRBV20-1; j_call: TRBJ1-2
cdr3_aa: ASSQESTGEYDGYT; v_call: TRBV4-2; j_call: TRBJ1-2
cdr3_aa: ASSLSLREQF; v_call: TRBV5-4; j_call: TRBJ2-1
cdr3_aa: ASSRLNTLSTDTQY; v_call: TRBV28; j_call: TRBJ2-3
cdr3_aa: ASSLSGSYNEQF; v_call: TRBV5-1; j_call: TRBJ2-1
cdr3_aa: ASSPVLRDRGSTGELF; v_call: TRBV28; j_call: TRBJ2-2
cdr3_aa: ASSLDLNSPLH; v_call: TRBV7-3; j_call: TRBJ1-6
cdr3_aa: ASSPNRGNTGELF; v_call: TRBV18; j_call: TRBJ2-2
cdr3_aa: ASSLEGTDTQY; v_call: TRBV5-1; j_call: TRBJ2-3
cdr3_aa: ASSQDRAGNEQY; v_call: TRBV4-3; j_call: TRBJ2-7
cdr3_aa: AIGTGSKGETQY; v_call: TRBV10-3; j_call: TRBJ2-5
cdr3_aa: ASSENPPSYNEQF; v_call: TRBV6-1; j_call: TRBJ2-1
cdr3_aa: ASSLAGENTEAF; v_call: TRBV5-1; j_call: TRBJ1-1
cdr3_aa: ASSWGVAGRTYEQY; v_call: TRBV5-4; j_call: TRBJ2-7
cdr3_aa: ASSQDRNNSPLH; v_call: TRBV7-6; j_call: TRBJ1-6
cdr3_aa: ASSLGQANQPQH; v_call: TRBV2; j_call: TRBJ1-5
cdr3_aa: AWAGQGYTGELF; v_call: TRBV30; j_call: TRBJ2-2
cdr3_aa: ASSLTLAGGTDTQY; v_call: TRBV7-9; j_call: TRBJ2-3
cdr3_aa: ASSPQGQGNTEAF; v_call: TRBV5-6; j_call: TRBJ1-1
cdr3_aa: ASSPRQGWAGELF; v_call: TRBV14; j_call: TRBJ2-2